This T cell receptor beta chain originates from a study of human T cells and chemical hapten exposure. The time point here: patch test 1, 2 weeks after DPC sensitization. Treatment reported: therapeutic diphenylcyclopropenone sensitization with weekly scalp DPC. Authors' analysis steps: The number of TCRs in each sample had a median of approximately 99,000 and spanned about 23,224 to 700,000. TCRdb used MiXCR to reprocess the RACE reads, holding one entry per CDR3 protein. TCRdb's processing, not the authors', yielded these V and J calls. The table has approximately 340,000 distinct CDR3 sequences, under 9% seen once; the top ten hold 7.5% to 9%. The V gene's germline CDR1 is SGHRS and CDR2 YFSETQ. The CDR3 consists of 13 residues. The V and J ends lost 2 bases and 11 bases respectively, with 13 bases between them.

The genes are TRBV5-1 and TRBJ2-2; D is undetermined. Sample: whole blood, taken in connection with sensitization to the hapten diphenylcyclopropenone (DPC). The TCR sequence derives from a young woman with alopecia areata. Some clones in this sample may be carry-over from other donors' samples. The CDR3 reads CASSLEVPGELFF. CDR3 DNA sequence: TGCGCCAGCAGCTTAGAGGTCCCTGGCGAGCTGTTTTTT.